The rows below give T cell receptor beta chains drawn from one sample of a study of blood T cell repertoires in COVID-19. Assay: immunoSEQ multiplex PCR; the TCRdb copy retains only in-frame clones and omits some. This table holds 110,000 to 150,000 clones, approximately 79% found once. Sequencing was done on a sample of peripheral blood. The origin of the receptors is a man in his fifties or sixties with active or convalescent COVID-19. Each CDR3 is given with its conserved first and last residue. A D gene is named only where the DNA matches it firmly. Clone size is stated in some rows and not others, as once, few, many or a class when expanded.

CDR3aa: CASSGGLAGVDEQFF
CDR3nt: TGTGCCAGCAGTGGGGGACTAGCGGGAGTAGATGAGCAGTTCTTC
d_gene: TRBD2
j_gene: TRBJ2-1
abundance: NA
len: 15
v_gene: TRBV28

CDR3aa: CSVVEGLRDYGYTF
CDR3nt: TGCAGCGTTGTTGAGGGCCTAAGGGACTATGGCTACACCTTC
d_gene: NA
j_gene: TRBJ1-2
abundance: NA
len: 14
v_gene: TRBV29-1

CDR3aa: CASIGATGGHTDTQYF
CDR3nt: TGCGCCAGCATAGGGGCCACTGGGGGACACACAGATACGCAGTATTTT
d_gene: NA
j_gene: TRBJ2-3
abundance: NA
len: 16
v_gene: TRBV10-1

CDR3aa: CASSSTGGTQYF
CDR3nt: TGTGCCAGCAGCTCCACGGGGGGTACCCAGTACTTC
d_gene: TRBD2
j_gene: TRBJ2-5
abundance: NA
len: 12
v_gene: TRBV11-3

CDR3aa: CASRSGRAAYNEQFF
CDR3nt: TGTGCCAGCAGGAGCGGGAGGGCGGCGTACAATGAGCAGTTCTTC
d_gene: TRBD2
j_gene: TRBJ2-1
abundance: NA
len: 15
v_gene: TRBV6-5

CDR3aa: CASTTPGARETQYF
CDR3nt: TGTGCCAGCACTACACCAGGGGCCAGGGAGACCCAGTACTTC
d_gene: NA
j_gene: TRBJ2-5
abundance: NA
len: 14
v_gene: TRBV28

CDR3aa: CASSSGGNYGYTF
CDR3nt: TGTGCCAGCAGTTCAGGGGGTAACTATGGCTACACCTTC
d_gene: TRBD1
j_gene: TRBJ1-2
abundance: NA
len: 13
v_gene: TRBV5-4

CDR3aa: CASSVGPDYGYTF
CDR3nt: TGTGCCAGCAGCGTAGGTCCGGACTATGGCTACACCTTC
d_gene: NA
j_gene: TRBJ1-2
abundance: NA
len: 13
v_gene: TRBV9

CDR3aa: CASNKWEGNEQFF
CDR3nt: TGTGCCAGCAACAAGTGGGAGGGGAATGAGCAGTTCTTC
d_gene: TRBD2
j_gene: TRBJ2-1
abundance: NA
len: 13
v_gene: TRBV7-9

CDR3aa: CSVSTAWTGYTF
CDR3nt: TGCAGCGTATCGACAGCTTGGACTGGCTACACCTTC
d_gene: NA
j_gene: TRBJ1-2
abundance: NA
len: 12
v_gene: TRBV29-1

CDR3aa: CASSPFAGLDEQYF
CDR3nt: TGTGCCAGCTCACCTTTCGCTGGCCTGGACGAGCAGTACTTC
d_gene: NA
j_gene: TRBJ2-7
abundance: NA
len: 14
v_gene: TRBV18

CDR3aa: CASSQDLGQGRNTIYF
CDR3nt: TGTGCCAGCAGCCAAGACCTAGGACAGGGGCGAAACACCATATATTTT
d_gene: TRBD1
j_gene: TRBJ1-3
abundance: once
len: 16
v_gene: TRBV3-1/TRBV3-2

CDR3aa: CAWSVLAASYNEQFF
CDR3nt: TGTGCCTGGAGTGTCCTAGCGGCTTCCTACAATGAGCAGTTCTTC
d_gene: TRBD2
j_gene: TRBJ2-1
abundance: NA
len: 15
v_gene: TRBV30

CDR3aa: CASSSTGVRHNEQFF
CDR3nt: TGTGCCAGCAGCTCCACAGGGGTAAGGCACAATGAGCAGTTCTTC
d_gene: TRBD1
j_gene: TRBJ2-1
abundance: NA
len: 15
v_gene: TRBV7-3

CDR3aa: CASSEGQGDYGYTF
CDR3nt: TGTGCCAGCAGTGAGGGGCAGGGGGACTATGGCTACACCTTC
d_gene: TRBD1
j_gene: TRBJ1-2
abundance: NA
len: 14
v_gene: TRBV25-1

CDR3aa: CASSSGTSGRYEQYF
CDR3nt: TGTGCCAGCAGTTCCGGGACTAGCGGGAGATACGAGCAGTACTTC
d_gene: TRBD2
j_gene: TRBJ2-7
abundance: few
len: 15
v_gene: TRBV28

CDR3aa: CASSNPRQGARETQYF
CDR3nt: TGTGCCAGTAGTAACCCCCGACAGGGGGCGAGGGAGACCCAGTACTTC
d_gene: TRBD1
j_gene: TRBJ2-5
abundance: NA
len: 16
v_gene: TRBV19

CDR3aa: CASSPTGTGGRETQYF
CDR3nt: TGTGCCAGCAGCCCCACCGGGACAGGGGGCAGAGAGACCCAGTACTTC
d_gene: TRBD1
j_gene: TRBJ2-5
abundance: once
len: 16
v_gene: TRBV11-3

CDR3aa: CASSPAGFGTDTQYF
CDR3nt: TGTGCCAGCTCACCAGCCGGGTTCGGCACAGATACGCAGTATTTT
d_gene: NA
j_gene: TRBJ2-3
abundance: once
len: 15
v_gene: TRBV18

CDR3aa: CASSQFHTGEKLFF
CDR3nt: TGTGCCAGCAGCCAATTCCACACAGGAGAAAAACTGTTTTTT
d_gene: NA
j_gene: TRBJ1-4
abundance: NA
len: 14
v_gene: TRBV14

CDR3aa: CASRGRTVDGELFF
CDR3nt: TGTGCCAGCAGGGGCCGGACAGTTGACGGGGAGCTGTTTTTT
d_gene: NA
j_gene: TRBJ2-2
abundance: NA
len: 14
v_gene: TRBV6-5

CDR3aa: CASSLGSGLAGTDTQYF
CDR3nt: TGTGCCAGCAGCTTAGGTTCTGGGCTAGCGGGCACAGATACGCAGTATTTT
d_gene: TRBD2
j_gene: TRBJ2-3
abundance: once
len: 17
v_gene: TRBV11-3